Each of the 5 T cell receptor beta chains below was sequenced from the same sample in a study of CD8+ T cells in alopecia areata (dated by TCRdb to 2016 to 2019). Cells from pooled mouse cutaneous lymph nodes were stained for CD4, CD8alpha, NKG2D, NKG2ACE and other markers and then sorted on a BD Influx. Receptor libraries were prepared by the immunoSEQ multiplex PCR assay. To provide template for TCR sequencing, every sample had RNA extracted and reverse transcribed into cDNA. TCRdb stores this immuneACCESS table with in-frame sequences only. Part of the clones is absent; in the studies checked, under half of the shortfall reflects unresolved V genes, and no reason is known for the rest. Listed for this sample are under 20,000 clones, none observed only a single time. Approximately 33% of the sample is taken by the ten largest. The sequenced material came from CD8+ T cells sorted from a lymph node. The receptors come from a C3H/HeJ mouse with alopecia areata. Mice of this strain carry the MHC haplotype H2-k.

This clone was counted a few times. Gene names refer to mouse genes. The CDR3 extends 4 residues past the end of the read, so its final part is completed from the germline J gene. V gene TRBV1 combines with J gene TRBJ1-1; tentatively, D is TRBD1 (6 bases). The germline V gene has CDR1 NSQYPW and CDR2 LRSPGD (reference sequence). Trimming cost V 4 bases and J 0 bases, with 9 bases left between them. The CDR3 is 14 amino acids. The CDR3 bases that were read are TGCACCTGCAGTGAGGGACACGCAAACACA. This gives the protein CTCSEGHANT. The full CDR3 protein is CTCSEGHANTEVFF.

This clone has at least ten counts. Mouse gene names apply. Read sequence stops 4 residues before the CDR3 end, and the germline J gene provides the missing end. The chain is built from TRBV13-3 and TRBJ1-1, with TRBD1 identical over 8 bases. There are 13 residues in the CDR3. Germline V gives CDR1 NNHDY, CDR2 SYVADS. The covered CDR3 bases are TGTGCCAGCAGTGATCAGGGGGCGGTA. This encodes CASSDQGAV. The full CDR3 protein is CASSDQGAVEVFF.

This clone was found a few times. Gene and germline names: mouse. The read stops 4 residues short of the end of the CDR3; the missing end is completed from the germline J gene. The gene calls are TRBV19 and TRBJ2-3; 9 nucleotides line up with TRBD2. CDR3 size: 14 residues. Germline CDR1 FNHDT, CDR2 SITEND (reference sequence). V lost 7 bases, J lost 1 base, and 4 bases stayed unmatched. The covered CDR3 bases are TGTGCCAGCTGGGGGGGCGCTGGTGCAGAA. Translating it yields CASWGGAGAE. The whole CDR3 sequence reads CASWGGAGAETLYF.

As concerns this clone: Any gene name here is a mouse gene name. The read ends 4 residues early relative to the CDR3; the germline J gene fills the gap. The chain recombines TRBV16 with TRBJ2-1, with 12 bases lining up with TRBD2. CDR1 is SGHSA and CDR2 is FRNQAP in the germline V gene. Trimming removed 1 base from V and 4 bases from J; junction bases left unmatched: 5. There are 17 residues in the CDR3. CDR3 residues: CASSLGLGGRKYAEQFF. The CDR3 bases that were read are TGTGCAAGCAGCTTAGGACTGGGGGGGCGCAAGTATGCT.

This clone came up a few times. Gene names denote mouse genes. CDR3 DNA (partial): TGTGCCAGCAGTCGGACTGGGGGGGCGGCT. Protein sequence: CASSRTGGAA. The complete CDR3 protein is CASSRTGGAAEQFF. The rearrangement links TRBV19 to TRBJ2-1; TRBD2 aligns across 13 bases. Read data end 4 residues before the CDR3 end; the end is taken from the germline J gene. The CDR3 is 14 amino acids. Germline CDR1 and CDR2: FNHDT and SITEND (reference sequence).